One sample yielded the 17 T cell receptor delta chains listed below, sequenced in a study of γδ T cells in repeated Plasmodium falciparum infection. Vgamma9/Vdelta2+ and Vdelta2-negative gammadelta T cells were flow-sorted from PBMC for bulk sequencing. TCRdb redid the clone calls on the multiplex PCR reads with CATT. The data hold roughly 90,000 delta-chain clones, with 0.9% to 1% observed a single time. Sequenced material: gamma-delta T cells from blood. These receptors were taken from a pool of human donors (malaria-infected and uninfected, not separated).

This clone turned up a few times. The likely explanation is a read error, given a far larger clone one base away. This specimen includes other DNA sequences encoding the same CDR3. This chain connects TRDV2 to TRDJ1, with 13 nucleotides matching TRDD3. Since TCRdb gives no J gene, matching the DNA to germline was used here to assign it. The germline CDR1 and CDR2 sequences are GEAIGNYY and EKD. The CDR3 totals 22 residues. CDR3 coding DNA: TGCGCCTGTGACACCGGTTACTGGGGGATACGCACCCTACCGACGTTTTCCGATAAACTCATCTTT. Its protein is CACDTGYWGIRTLPTFSDKLIF.

In this sample, this clone turned up a few times. TCRdb lists the protein of a much larger clone for this DNA, which differs at residue 12, so this is likely a read error; the protein given here is translated from the DNA itself. The chain links TRDV1 to TRDJ1, with 8 bases matching TRDD3. The J gene was missing in TCRdb and was found by matching the end of the DNA to germline. Per germline, CDR1 TSWWSYY and CDR2 QGS. Losses at the gene ends were 4 bases for V and 0 bases for J; bases not matched to a gene: 16. CDR3 length: 19 amino acids. In DNA, the CDR3 is TGTGCTCTTGGGGTACTAACTGGGGGGCGACCCGGTTACACCGATAAACTCATCTTT. Amino acids: CALGVLTGGRPGYTDKLIF.

For this clone: TCRdb's entry gives the protein of a much larger clone, which mismatches this DNA's translation at residue 21, likely from a read error; the protein reported here is translated from the DNA. The J gene was not called, though the V gene is TRDV1; the table's D call, TRDD3, has no DNA check behind it. CDR3 length equals 23 residues. CDR1 and CDR2 from the germline V gene are TSWWSYY and QGS. The CDR3 loop reads CALGAPTGREILGDTGYTDKPIF. The CDR3 nucleotides are TGTGCTCTTGGGGCACCTACAGGGCGTGAGATACTGGGGGATACGGGGTACACCGATAAACCCATCTTT.

This clone was counted a few times. The protein recorded in TCRdb matches a much larger clone and deviates from this DNA's translation at residue 14, suggesting a read error; the protein here is obtained by translating the DNA. No call exists for the J gene, whereas the V gene is TRDV2; the D call of TRDD3 is as the table states it, not checked on the DNA. CDR1 is GEAIGNYY and CDR2 is EKD in the germline V gene. The CDR3 covers 16 residues. CDR3 DNA sequence: TGTGCCTGTGAACCTGCGGCCAAATGGGGGAGAGATAAACCCATCTTT. Translation gives CACEPAAKWGRDKPIF.

In its sample, this clone was seen a few times. TCRdb has a much larger clone's protein, which differs at residue 12 from the translation of this DNA, likely because of a read error; what is shown is the protein translated from the DNA. This chain connects TRDV2 to TRDJ3, with 8 bases identical to TRDD3. No J gene is reported in TCRdb; it was inferred here by comparing the DNA with germline. V lost 0 bases and J lost 0; bases outside the gene matches: 21. Germline CDR1 GEAIGNYY, CDR2 EKD. The CDR3 is 24 residues long. CDR3 nucleotide sequence: TGTGCCTGTGACACCAGGGTCTTCAACTGGGGGGCAACGCGTGACTCCTGGGACACCCGACAGATGTTTTTC. It translates to CACDTRVFNWGATRDSWDTRQMFF.

Points on this clone: A read error likely explains why the TCRdb protein, taken from a much larger clone, differs from this DNA's translation at residue 14; the protein shown is translated from the DNA. The gene calls are TRDV1 and TRDJ1, with TRDD3 matching over 10 bases. As TCRdb names no J gene, one was assigned here on the basis of a DNA match to germline. Germline CDR1 is TSWWSYY and CDR2 is QGS. CDR3 length equals 18 residues. J gave up 7 bases and V 0 bases, and 14 bases lay outside the gene matches. This CDR3 reads CALGELPWGINRIGKLIF. The DNA for the CDR3 is TGTGCTCTTGGGGAACTTCCCTGGGGGATAAATAGGATCGGTAAACTCATCTTT.

Concerning this clone itself: A far larger clone is just one base off, so this is likely a read error. Other nucleotide sequences from this sample produce the same CDR3. The chain combines TRDV2 with TRDJ1; D gene uncertain. No J segment appears in TCRdb, so it was assigned here by matching the sequence to germline. CDR1 GEAIGNYY and CDR2 EKD come from the germline V gene. Trimming shortened V by 3 bases and J by 0 bases, and 22 bases separated the two germline ends. The CDR3 sequence is 18 residues long. The CDR3 here is CACDQNGPTGVDTDKLIF. The CDR3 DNA sequence: TGTGCCTGTGACCAAAATGGCCCAACCGGGGTGGACACCGATAAACTCATCTTT.

A few counts support this clone. TCRdb has a much larger clone's protein, which differs at residue 9 from the translation of this DNA, likely because of a read error; what is shown is the protein translated from the DNA. The rearrangement joins TRDV2 to TRDJ3, with TRDD3 matching 8 bases. TCRdb leaves out the J gene; it was filled in here by matching the DNA to germline. The CDR3 has 19 residues. Per germline, CDR1 GEAIGNYY and CDR2 EKD. V gave up 0 bases and J gave up 4 bases; unmatched junction bases: 10. The DNA for the CDR3 is TGTGCCTGTGACACCTTACTGGGGGGTACGCAGTGGGACACCCGACAGATGTTTTTC. Residues: CACDTLLGGTQWDTRQMFF.

Details on this clone: A read error is likely here: a far larger clone is one base away. The identical CDR3 is also encoded by other nucleotide sequences in the sample. CDR3 residues: CALGERGPTIRGTDKLIF. In nucleotides, the CDR3 is TGCGCTCTTGGGGAACGAGGCCCTACTATACGGGGGACAGATAAACTCATCTTT. V usage is TRDV1 and J usage is TRDJ1, with a tentative D call TRDD3 (6 bases). The germline CDR1 and CDR2 sequences are TSWWSYY and QGS. The CDR3 length is 18 residues.

In this sample, this clone turned up many times. This rearrangement joins TRDV2 to TRDJ1; 10 nucleotides line up with TRDD3. The germline V gene has CDR1 GEAIGNYY and CDR2 EKD. The CDR3 has 14 residues. The ends lost 5 bases at V and 7 bases at J; junction bases unmatched: 9. CDR3 loop: CACGPLGDLFKLIF. The CDR3 nucleotides are TGTGCCTGTGGGCCACTGGGGGATCTATTTAAACTCATCTTT.

As regards this clone: This likely traces to a read error, being one base from a far larger clone. Other DNA variants within this sample encode the same CDR3. This chain links TRDV2 with TRDJ3; maybe TRDD3 (6 bases). Since TCRdb gives no J gene, matching the DNA to germline was used here to assign it. CDR1 and CDR2 from the germline V gene are GEAIGNYY and EKD. Trimming cost V 0 bases and J 4 bases, with 18 bases left between them. The CDR3 extends over 19 amino acids. CDR3 in amino acids: CACDTTLNWASWDTRQMFF. The CDR3 bases are TGTGCCTGTGACACCACGTTGAACTGGGCTTCTTGGGACACCCGACAGATGTTTTTC.

This clone turned up a few times. It differs at one base from a far larger clone, so likely a read error. At the DNA level, this CDR3 is encoded by other sequences in the same sample as well. The rearrangement uses TRDV2 and TRDJ1; D call uncertain. TCRdb carries no J gene annotation; the J gene was assigned here by matching the DNA with germline. The CDR3 is 14 amino acids. Germline assignment: CDR1 GEAIGNYY and CDR2 EKD. V was trimmed by 1 base and J by 6 bases, leaving 14 bases between them. CDR3 bases: TGTGCCTGTGACACGGTCGGGCCGCGGAATAAACTCATCTTT. Residues: CACDTVGPRNKLIF.

The sample holds a few counts of this clone. This likely came from a read error, as a far larger clone is one base away. Additional DNA sequences in this sample encode the identical CDR3. The V gene is TRDV2, the J gene TRDJ1, with 8 positions matching TRDD3. As TCRdb names no J gene, one was assigned here on the basis of a DNA match to germline. CDR3 size: 18 residues. V dropped 0 bases and J dropped 4; count of bases not matched to a gene: 15. Germline CDR1 and CDR2: GEAIGNYY and EKD. The CDR3 here is CACDTRKTFGGSGDKLIF. The CDR3 DNA reads TGTGCCTGTGACACCCGCAAAACTTTTGGGGGATCCGGCGATAAACTCATCTTT.

Note on this clone: A far larger clone lies a single base away; this is likely a read error. Other DNA sequences in this specimen translate into the identical CDR3. The J gene is TRDJ1, the V gene TRDV2, with D tentatively TRDD2 (5 bases). TCRdb supplies no J gene; here it was assigned by aligning the nucleotide sequence to germline. Trimming cost V 0 bases and J 2 bases, with 27 bases left between them. The CDR3 spans 20 residues. CDR1 GEAIGNYY and CDR2 EKD come from the germline V gene. CDR3 sequence (DNA): TGTGCCTGTGACACCGGCCTCCCTACGGTGTGGCCTAAGGGAACCGATAAACTCATCTTT. Its translation: CACDTGLPTVWPKGTDKLIF.

About this clone itself: The protein held in TCRdb is that of a much larger clone and does not match this DNA's translation at residue 6, likely because of a read error; the protein shown is translated from the DNA. The rearrangement links TRDV2 to TRDJ1, with TRDD3 matching 11 bases. The J gene is not listed in TCRdb, so it was assigned here from a DNA match to germline. The CDR3 extends over 19 amino acids. Trimming at V came to 0 bases and at J to 0 bases, leaving 11 bases not matched to a gene. Germline V gene sequence: CDR1 GEAIGNYY, CDR2 EKD. The DNA of the CDR3 is TGTGCCTGTGACACCGGTTGGGGGATACGAGGGCTGTACACCGATAAACTCATCTTT. Translation gives CACDTGWGIRGLYTDKLIF.

In the case of this clone: TCRdb pairs this DNA with a much larger clone's protein that differs at residue 3, likely a read error; the protein shown was translated from the DNA. This sequence joins TRDV2 and TRDJ1; TRDD3 matches at 12 bases. The J gene, absent from TCRdb, was called here by matching the DNA to germline. Per the germline V gene, CDR1 is GEAIGNYY and CDR2 is EKD. The CDR3 extends over 16 amino acids. CDR3 protein: CAGDRVLGDTSLKLIF. DNA for the CDR3: TGTGCCGGTGATCGGGTACTGGGGGATACCTCCCTTAAACTCATCTTT.

This clone has only a few counts. The amino acid sequence in TCRdb belongs to a much larger clone and departs from this DNA's translation at residue 5, likely a sequencing read error; the sequence shown is translated from the DNA. The DNA of the CDR3 is TGTGCTCTTGGGGGACGGCAACTGGGGGACACCGATAAACTCATCTTT. Protein: CALGGRQLGDTDKLIF. The chain links TRDV1 to TRDJ1, with 8 bases aligning to TRDD3. Looked up from germline, CDR1 is TSWWSYY and CDR2 is QGS. There are 16 residues in the CDR3. Losses at the gene ends were 4 bases for V and 0 bases for J; bases not matched to a gene: 7.